This T cell receptor (beta chain) was observed in a study of tumor and adjacent non-tumor tissue in lung cancer. This sample's RNA came from whole unsorted tissue. V gave up 2 bases and J gave up 5 bases; unmatched junction bases: 13. Germline values: CDR1 SQVTM, CDR2 ANQGSEA. This CDR3 contains 16 residues. TCRbeta libraries were built with three rounds of nested PCR, modified from ARM-PCR. Each CDR3 protein gets one entry after TCRdb re-called the multiplex PCR reads with MiXCR. The table has 70,000 to 90,000 distinct CDR3 sequences, approximately 79% seen once. By share, this clonotype counts as medium-sized.

The chain carries TRBV29-1 and TRBJ2-3, with 7 positions matching TRBD1. The sequence was obtained from a woman between 45 and 60 years old with non-small cell lung cancer. Input material: lung tumor tissue. The CDR3 DNA sequence: TGCAGCGTTGAACCCCTCGACAGGGAATGGGGAGATACGCAGTATTTT. Its protein product is CSVEPLDREWGDTQYF.